This T cell receptor beta chain was captured by sequencing in a study of T cells expressing NK-cell markers. Study information: Seropositivity for HCMV was found in most of the eight sequenced donors, with one seronegative.

With the 5' RACE reads reprocessed, TCRdb shows one record per CDR3 protein and no DNA. Recorded for this sample: hundreds of thousands of distinct CDR3 sequences. For this clonotype: The antigen remains undetermined.

The CDR3 has 19 amino acids. Germline V gene data show CDR1 as MRHNA and CDR2 as SNTAGT. Study-wide results and limits: In a group of 5 or 6 donors, dominant NKG2C+ clonotypes represented 1.0-7.0% of CD8+ T cells.

The clonotype was recovered from a man aged 18 to 70 in good health. V is TRBV6-4 and J is TRBJ2-1; TCRdb's D call, TRBD1, is unchecked because there is no DNA. The sample was blood T cells: a sorted CD56 or NKG2C T cell subset, CD4+ or CD8+ T cells, or bulk PBMC T cells (not recorded which). The CDR3: CASSDSRATGGGSYNEQFF.